These 29 T cell receptor beta chains originate from one sample sequenced in a study of T cells after posttransplantation cyclophosphamide. Sequencing used immunoSEQ multiplex PCR; TCRdb keeps in-frame clones, though not all of them. The sample shows under 9,000 clones, no singletons; the ten largest hold approximately 54%. Treatment was busulfan-fludarabine conditioning, a marrow graft, and cyclophosphamide on days +3 and +4. The material sequenced was PBMCs, taken after allogeneic stem cell transplant with posttransplant cyclophosphamide. Receptors were obtained from a male patient in his fifties who received an allogeneic stem cell transplant from an unrelated donor, was CMV-positive, and had acute GVHD only. Some T cells may arise from the graft donor.

This clone was counted ten times or more. This sequence joins TRBV27 and TRBJ2-2; 8 bases are a match to TRBD1. CDR3 length: 14 amino acids. V shed 6 bases and J 7 bases; nucleotides not matched to a gene: 7. From germline, CDR1 is MNHEY and CDR2 SMNVEV (reference sequence). CDR3: CASRSGQVGGELFF. DNA for the CDR3: TGTGCCAGCAGATCGGGACAGGTCGGCGGGGAGCTGTTTTTT.

This clone was counted ten times or more. The chain has TRBV5-1 and TRBJ2-5; 7 nucleotides line up with TRBD1. Unmatched junction bases numbered 10, after V lost 4 bases and J lost 4 bases. The CDR3 contains 15 residues. The germline V gene encodes CDR1 SGHRS and CDR2 YFSETQ. CDR3 bases: TGCGCCAGCAGCACCAACAGGGGTAGTGGAGAGACCCAGTACTTC. Translation: CASSTNRGSGETQYF. Complete variable domain (other parts from reference TRBV5-1 and TRBJ2-5): KAGVTQTPRYLIKTRGQQVTLSCSPISGHRSVSWYQQTPGQGLQFLFEYFSETQRNKGNFPGRFSGRQFSNSRSEMNVSTLELGDSALYLCASSTNRGSGETQYFGPGTRLLVL.

The table lists this clone with many counts. J is TRBJ2-1 and V is TRBV7-6, with 7 bases identical to TRBD2. V lost 2 bases to trimming and J lost 4 bases; unmatched junction nucleotides: 5. Germline V gene data show CDR1 as SGHVS and CDR2 as FNYEAQ. The CDR3 loop spans 15 amino acids. CDR3 in amino acids: CASSLTGGPYNEQFF. DNA of the CDR3: TGTGCCAGCAGCTTAACGGGGGGACCATACAATGAGCAGTTCTTC.

This clone has a handful of counts. This sequence joins TRBV7-2 and TRBJ1-5, with D tentatively TRBD1 (6 bases). Germline V CDR1 and CDR2: SGHTA, FQGNSA. The V end lost 5 bases, the J end lost 6 bases, and 17 bases lay between the germline ends. The CDR3 extends over 15 amino acids. The DNA of the CDR3 is TGTGCCAGCAGCCTCCGCCAGGGGAGTAGTCAGCCCCAGCATTTT. Translated: CASSLRQGSSQPQHF. Filled out from reference TRBV7-2 and TRBJ1-5, the complete variable domain reads GAGVSQSPSNKVTEKGKDVELRCDPISGHTALYWYRQSLGQGLEFLIYFQGNSAPDKSGLPSDRFSAERTGGSVSTLTIQRTQQEDSAVYLCASSLRQGSSQPQHFGDGTRLSIL.

This clone was counted ten times or more. The rearrangement joins TRBV6-6 to TRBJ2-2; D is undetermined. This CDR3 contains 10 residues. Germline CDR1 and CDR2: MNHNY and SVGAGI (reference sequence). The V and J ends lost 8 bases and 6 bases respectively, with 4 bases between them. The chain's CDR3 is CASRAGELFF. CDR3 nucleotide sequence: TGTGCCAGCCGCGCCGGGGAGCTGTTTTTT.

This clone was picked up many times. For the CDR3, the DNA is TGTGCCAGCAGCTTGGGTGGGGGGGCTTCTGGGTACGAGCAGTACTTC. Translating it yields CASSLGGGASGYEQYF. This sequence joins TRBV5-4 and TRBJ2-7; perhaps TRBD2 as D (7 bases). Per the germline V gene, CDR1 is SGHNT and CDR2 is YYREEE (reference sequence). CDR3 length: 16 amino acids. Trimming shortened V by 0 bases and J by 4 bases, and 17 bases separated the two germline ends.

This clone appeared a few times. The chain carries TRBV7-8 and TRBJ2-7; perhaps TRBD1 as D (5 bases). In germline, CDR1 is SGHVS, CDR2 FQNEAQ. The CDR3 is made up of 12 amino acids. Trimming left V 8 bases short and J 5 bases short, with 13 bases between. The CDR3 here is CASGRGSDEQYF. CDR3 DNA sequence: TGTGCCAGCGGTAGGGGTAGTGACGAGCAGTACTTC.

Ten or more counts support this clone. This rearrangement joins TRBV5-1 to TRBJ2-2; TRBD1 matches at 8 bases. Germline V gives CDR1 SGHRS, CDR2 YFSETQ. J lost 1 base, V lost 4 bases, and 6 bases had no gene match. There are 16 residues in the CDR3. For the CDR3, the DNA is TGCGCCAGCAGCCCACGGACAGGGAGGAACACCGGGGAGCTGTTTTTT. This encodes CASSPRTGRNTGELFF.

This clone was detected many times. The CDR3 loop is CASSLAVYRGGEQYF. The CDR3 DNA reads as TGTGCCAGCAGCTTAGCGGTTTACAGGGGAGGCGAGCAGTACTTC. The chain carries TRBV11-1 and TRBJ2-7, with D possibly TRBD1 on 7 matching bases. The V gene lost 0 bases and the J gene lost 6 bases, with 15 bases spanning the gap. The CDR3 runs 15 residues. The germline gives CDR1 SGHAT, CDR2 FQDESV (reference sequence).

This clone appeared many times. The genes are TRBV28 and TRBJ2-7; 8 bases agree with TRBD2. Trimming at V came to 2 bases and at J to 4 bases, leaving 4 bases not matched to a gene. Looked up from germline, CDR1 is MDHEN and CDR2 is SYDVKM. CDR3 length: 14 amino acids. Here the CDR3 reads CASSLPSGPYEQYF. The CDR3 nucleotides are TGTGCCAGCAGTTTACCTAGCGGGCCTTACGAGCAGTACTTC.

This clone was counted only a few times. The J gene is TRBJ1-2, the V gene TRBV7-2, with D possibly matching TRBD1 (5 bases). Germline V lookup: CDR1 SGHTA, CDR2 FQGNSA. The V and J ends lost 5 bases and 5 bases respectively, with 15 bases between them. This CDR3 is 14 amino acids long. DNA for the CDR3: TGTGCCAGCAGCCCCGGACCGGAGGGGTATGGCTACACCTTC. It specifies CASSPGPEGYGYTF.

This clone was detected many times. The genes are TRBV4-2 and TRBJ2-2; 8 nucleotides match TRBD1. V lost 4 bases, J lost 4 bases, and 17 bases stayed unmatched. Germline V gene sequence: CDR1 LGHNA, CDR2 YNFKEQ. This CDR3 has 19 residues. CDR3 region: CASSPKGPGGAKSTGELFF. In nucleotides, the CDR3 is TGTGCCAGCAGCCCTAAGGGCCCAGGGGGCGCGAAATCCACCGGGGAGCTGTTTTTT.

There are many counts of this clone. The chain carries TRBV5-4 and TRBJ2-2; TRBD1 aligns across 8 bases. The CDR3 loop spans 15 amino acids. V lost 3 bases, J lost 6 bases, and 7 bases stayed unmatched. In germline, CDR1 is SGHNT, CDR2 YYREEE (reference sequence). The CDR3 spells CASSSLQGGAGELFF. The CDR3 DNA reads as TGTGCCAGCAGCTCATTACAGGGGGGTGCCGGGGAGCTGTTTTTT.

The CDR3: CASSLTFDSSYNEQFF. Written as DNA, the CDR3 is TGTGCCAGCAGCTTAACCTTTGATAGCTCCTACAATGAGCAGTTCTTC. This chain links TRBV7-3 with TRBJ2-1; D not certain. The CDR3 totals 16 residues. V was clipped by 0 bases and J by 0 bases, with 9 bases between them. The germline V gene encodes CDR1 SGHTA and CDR2 FQGTGA.

This clone was seen a few times. This chain uses TRBV7-8 with TRBJ1-4; D remains ambiguous. The CDR3 totals 11 residues. Germline V gives CDR1 SGHVS, CDR2 FQNEAQ. The V and J ends lost 5 bases and 7 bases respectively, with 5 bases between them. The CDR3 DNA is TGTGCCAGCAGCATCGGTGAAAAACTGTTTTTT. Its translation is CASSIGEKLFF.

The chain employs TRBV5-4 and TRBJ2-5; 7 nucleotides align to TRBD1. Germline trimming cut 3 bases from V and 4 bases from J; bases unmatched to any gene: 9. In germline, CDR1 is SGHNT, CDR2 YYREEE (reference sequence). There are 15 residues in the CDR3. CDR3 DNA: TGTGCCAGCAGCTCCAGGGGGTGTTTAGGAGAGACCCAGTACTTC. It encodes CASSSRGCLGETQYF. Complete variable domain (other parts from reference TRBV5-4 and TRBJ2-5): ETGVTQSPTHLIKTRGQQVTLRCSSQSGHNTVSWYQQALGQGPQFIFQYYREEENGRGNFPPRFSGLQFPNYSSELNVNALELDDSALYLCASSSRGCLGETQYFGPGTRLLVL.

This clone has just a few counts. Other DNA sequences from this sample encode an identical CDR3 as well. The genes are TRBV2 and TRBJ2-7, with D tentatively TRBD1 (5 bases). The CDR3 covers 15 residues. Deletions cut 1 base from V and 7 bases from J, with 17 bases between. Germline CDR1 SNHLY, CDR2 FYNNEI. CDR3 region: CASSEVTALRIEQYF. For the CDR3, the DNA is TGTGCCAGCAGTGAAGTGACAGCGCTCCGAATTGAGCAGTACTTC. The complete variable domain, with remaining parts taken from reference TRBV2 and TRBJ2-7, reads EPEVTQTPSHQVTQMGQEVILRCVPISNHLYFYWYRQILGQKVEFLVSFYNNEISEKSEIFDDQFSVERPDGSNFTLKIRSTKLEDSAMYFCASSEVTALRIEQYFGPGTRLTVT.

The V call is TRBV2, the J call TRBJ2-5; 10 bases are shared with TRBD2. This CDR3 region has 14 residues. J gave up 3 bases and V 10 bases, and 8 bases lay outside the gene matches. Germline V gene data show CDR1 as SNHLY and CDR2 as FYNNEI. CDR3 sequence: CAKGGLAGEETQYF. DNA of the CDR3: TGTGCCAAGGGGGGGCTAGCGGGAGAAGAGACCCAGTACTTC.

There are many counts of this clone. The chain links TRBV18 to TRBJ1-2, with 12 bases fitting TRBD1. With V trimmed by 2 bases and J by 7 bases, 8 bases remained unmatched. The germline V gene encodes CDR1 KGHSH and CDR2 LQKENI. The CDR3 has 16 amino acids. The CDR3 DNA reads as TGTGCCAGCTCACCATCCCAGGGACAGGGGGCCGGTGGCTACACCTTC. Translated, it gives CASSPSQGQGAGGYTF.

CDR3 coding DNA: TGCGCCAGCAGCCAGGTGGACAGGCTTGGGACCCAGTACTTC. Protein sequence: CASSQVDRLGTQYF. This chain uses TRBV4-3 with TRBJ2-5; 7 bases match TRBD1. The germline CDR1 and CDR2 sequences are LGHNA and YSLEER. V trimming: 3 bases; J trimming: 7 bases; junction bases outside the gene matches: 8. The CDR3 totals 14 residues.

This clone was counted ten times or more. The chain employs TRBV11-3 and TRBJ2-2; 8 nucleotides agree with TRBD2. The germline gives CDR1 SGHNT, CDR2 YENEEA. The CDR3 has 18 amino acids. V was pared by 4 bases and J by 1 base, with 11 bases of the junction left unmatched. CDR3 sequence (DNA): TGTGCCAGCAGCTCGATCCTCGGACTAGCCGAGAACACCGGGGAGCTGTTTTTT. As protein: CASSSILGLAENTGELFF.

This clone has ten or more counts. The chain couples TRBV5-1 to TRBJ2-7; tentatively, D is TRBD1 (6 bases). The germline V and J ends were trimmed by 4 bases and 2 bases, with 19 bases remaining between them. The CDR3 has 16 residues. Per germline, CDR1 SGHRS and CDR2 YFSETQ. Written as DNA, the CDR3 is TGCGCCAGCAGCAAGAAGACAGGATCTGACACCTACGAGCAGTACTTC. It yields the protein CASSKKTGSDTYEQYF.

This clone was observed a handful of times. This rearrangement joins TRBV30 to TRBJ2-3; 9 bases line up with TRBD1. Germline CDR1 is GTSNPN and CDR2 is SVGIG (reference sequence). V was pared by 4 bases and J by 5 bases, with 7 bases of the junction left unmatched. The CDR3 length is 14 residues. CDR3 amino acids: CAWTGTGRGDTQYF. The CDR3 DNA is TGTGCCTGGACTGGGACAGGGAGGGGAGATACGCAGTATTTT.

This clone was recorded a few times. The genes are TRBV9 and TRBJ1-6, with D possibly matching TRBD1 (6 bases). Germline-derived CDR1 and CDR2 are SGDLS and YYNGEE. This CDR3 is 13 amino acids long. With 3 bases removed from V and 8 bases from J, the gap between germline ends came to 9 bases. The CDR3 DNA is TGTGCCAGCAGCGAGGGGGGGGATTCACCCCTCCACTTT. It encodes CASSEGGDSPLHF.

This clone was observed many times. V usage is TRBV27 and J usage is TRBJ2-5; maybe TRBD2 (6 bases). V lost 4 bases, J lost 1 base, and 10 bases lay in between. The CDR3 loop spans 14 amino acids. Germline values: CDR1 MNHEY, CDR2 SMNVEV (reference sequence). The CDR3 DNA follows: TGTGCCAGCAGTTACTACGGGGGCCAAGAGACCCAGTACTTC. This encodes CASSYYGGQETQYF.

This clone has ten or more counts. This chain joins TRBV4-3 and TRBJ2-2; no clear D gene. Germline V gives CDR1 LGHNA, CDR2 YSLEER. V was trimmed by 2 bases and J by 2 bases, leaving 6 bases between them. The CDR3 loop spans 14 amino acids. The DNA for the CDR3 is TGCGCCAGCAGCCAACACAGTAACACCGGGGAGCTGTTTTTT. This codes for CASSQHSNTGELFF.

This clone was observed many times. The V and J genes are TRBV7-2 and TRBJ1-4, with 10 bases aligning to TRBD1. The CDR3 is 15 residues long. Looked up from germline, CDR1 is SGHTA and CDR2 is FQGNSA. Trimming removed 5 bases from V and 7 bases from J; junction bases left unmatched: 7. The CDR3 nucleotides are TGTGCCAGCAGCAGAAGGGACAGGGGAGGTGAAAAACTGTTTTTT. This sequence encodes CASSRRDRGGEKLFF.

This clone was observed a few times. This chain joins TRBV2 and TRBJ2-3; 10 bases match TRBD1. The V segment lost 6 bases and the J segment 4 bases; nucleotides outside the gene matches: 7. Germline CDR1 SNHLY, CDR2 FYNNEI. The CDR3 has 15 residues. This CDR3 reads CASSEDRGVPDTQYF. In DNA, the CDR3 is TGTGCCAGCAGCGAGGACAGGGGGGTGCCAGATACGCAGTATTTT. Drawing the rest from reference TRBV2 and TRBJ2-3, the complete variable domain is EPEVTQTPSHQVTQMGQEVILRCVPISNHLYFYWYRQILGQKVEFLVSFYNNEISEKSEIFDDQFSVERPDGSNFTLKIRSTKLEDSAMYFCASSEDRGVPDTQYFGPGTRLTVL.

This clone was counted many times. The chain is built from TRBV27 and TRBJ2-6; D is possibly TRBD2 (6 bases). Germline CDR1 is MNHEY and CDR2 is SMNVEV (reference sequence). The CDR3 length is 15 residues. V was clipped by 6 bases and J by 2 bases, with 11 bases between them. CDR3 amino acids: CASRKREPGANVLTF. DNA of the CDR3: TGTGCCAGCAGAAAACGGGAGCCTGGGGCCAACGTCCTGACTTTC.